Listed below are T cell receptor beta chains from one sample, sequenced in a study of blood T cell repertoires in COVID-19. Here immunoSEQ multiplex PCR was the method, and the copy in TCRdb shows in-frame clones only, minus some. The sample records 81,000 or so clones, 86% being singletons. Sequenced sample: peripheral blood. The origin of the receptors is a man in his forties or fifties with active COVID-19. Each CDR3 is given with its conserved first and last residue. The D gene is left open where the match is weak. A row's size may be missing; if present it is once, few, many or a size class.

v_call,clone_size,j_call,d_call,cdr3_nt,cdr3_aa
TRBV18,NA,TRBJ1-2,TRBD1,TGTGCCAGCTCACTTATGGAGGGGACAGGGAACTATGGCTACACCTTC,CASSLMEGTGNYGYTF
TRBV6-5,NA,TRBJ1-1,TRBD1,TGTGCCAGCTCAGGACAGGTGAACACTGAAGCTTTCTTT,CASSGQVNTEAFF
TRBV7-2,NA,TRBJ1-5,NA,TGTGCCAGCAGCTTACCCGGGACAAATCAGCCCCAGCATTTT,CASSLPGTNQPQHF
TRBV6-1,NA,TRBJ2-7,NA,TGTGCCAGCAGTGAAGACGGGGTTTCGAACGAGCAGTACTTC,CASSEDGVSNEQYF
TRBV5-4,NA,TRBJ1-6,NA,TGTGCCAGCAGCCACGACGGAGGAGGTAATTCACCCCTCCACTTT,CASSHDGGGNSPLHF
TRBV5-1,NA,TRBJ2-1,TRBD1,TGCGCCAGCAGCAGTAACAGGGGGCCTAGGGTCCATGAGCAGTTCTTC,CASSSNRGPRVHEQFF
TRBV7-9,NA,TRBJ1-1,TRBD1,TGTGCCAGCAGCGATGACAGGGTAGAAGCTTTCTTT,CASSDDRVEAFF
TRBV14,NA,TRBJ2-1,TRBD2,TGTGCCAGCAGCCCGGGACTAGCGAACTACAATGAGCAGTTCTTC,CASSPGLANYNEQFF
TRBV9,NA,TRBJ1-5,NA,TGTGCCAGCAGCGCTTCCCCAGGCAGCAATCAGCCCCAGCATTTT,CASSASPGSNQPQHF
TRBV18,NA,TRBJ1-1,TRBD1,TGTGCCAGCTCACTAACAGACGACAGGGCTGAAGCTTTCTTT,CASSLTDDRAEAFF
TRBV5-4,few,TRBJ1-3,TRBD1,TGTGCCAGCAGCCCCGACAGGGCCCTCTCTGGAAACACCATATATTTT,CASSPDRALSGNTIYF
TRBV5-4,once,TRBJ2-5,TRBD2,TGTGCCAGCAGCTCCCGGGGGGGAGGAGAGACCCAGTACTTC,CASSSRGGGETQYF
TRBV11-1,NA,TRBJ1-1,NA,TGTGCCAGCAGCTTAGCGGAGGACGGGGAAGCTTTCTTT,CASSLAEDGEAFF
TRBV5-1,NA,TRBJ2-5,NA,TGCGCCAGCAGCTTGGAGTCAATTCCCTTAACAGGGACATGGGAGACCCAGTACTTC,CASSLESIPLTGTWETQYF
TRBV5-1,NA,TRBJ1-2,NA,TGCGCCAGCAGCTCCGCAGGATTCAAACCCTATGGCTACACCTTC,CASSSAGFKPYGYTF
TRBV21-1,NA,TRBJ2-6,NA,TGTGCCAGCAGCAAAAGTCCGGGGTTGTGTCGATATAAACGCTCTGGGTGGAACCTGACTTTC,CASSKSPGLCRYKRSGWNLTF
TRBV5-5,NA,TRBJ2-7,TRBD1,TGTGCCAGCGGACGGGACAGTTGGGCCTACGAGCAGTACTTC,CASGRDSWAYEQYF
TRBV27,NA,TRBJ2-3,NA,TGTGCCAGCAGTTTATTGAACCCGGGCACAGATACGCAGTATTTT,CASSLLNPGTDTQYF
TRBV30,NA,TRBJ2-1,NA,TGTGCCTGGAGTGTACGGATCTTAGGGGGAGACAAGTTCTTC,CAWSVRILGGDKFF
TRBV21-1,NA,TRBJ1-1,NA,TGTGCCAGCAGCTTCCTCGGGGAGGCTGAAGCTTTCTTT,CASSFLGEAEAFF
TRBV28,once,TRBJ2-6,TRBD2,TGTGCCAGCAGCCCCCGGGGGGCTGGGGCCAACGTCCTGACTTTC,CASSPRGAGANVLTF
TRBV7-2,NA,TRBJ1-2,TRBD1,TGTGCCAGCAGCGGAAACAATGGACAGGGGGCCGGCGGCTACACCTTC,CASSGNNGQGAGGYTF
TRBV28,NA,TRBJ2-3,TRBD2,TGTGCCACTACCGGACTAGCGGGGTCTACGCAGTATTTT,CATTGLAGSTQYF
TRBV28,NA,TRBJ2-1,TRBD2,TGTGCCAGCAGTTTACGGCGGGAGGGAACCCTTGGGTTCTTC,CASSLRREGTLGFF
TRBV14,NA,TRBJ2-7,NA,TGTGCCAGCAGCCAAGGGGTAGCGGCGGCCTACGAGCAGTACTTC,CASSQGVAAAYEQYF
TRBV20-1,NA,TRBJ1-5,NA,TGCAGTGCTAGTTTGGGGGGAGCTGTGGGCAATCAGCCCCAGCATTTT,CSASLGGAVGNQPQHF
TRBV4-1,NA,TRBJ1-4,TRBD1,TGCGCCAGCAGCTCGGGACAGGGAGTTGAAAAACTGTTTTTT,CASSSGQGVEKLFF
TRBV7-8,few,TRBJ2-7,NA,TGTGCCAGCAGCTTCAGCGACGAGCAGTACTTC,CASSFSDEQYF
TRBV24-1,NA,TRBJ2-1,NA,TGTGCCACCAGTGATAGAGGGCTCTCCTACAATGAGCAGTTCTTC,CATSDRGLSYNEQFF